In its sample, the clone carrying this T cell receptor beta chain was seen a few times. The sample originates from a study of blood T cell repertoires in COVID-19. Study details: There were acute and convalescent COVID-19 samples, and they came from the United States, Italy and Spain.

Original processing methods: Estimated nucleated cell counts came from reference gene primer amplification. Some clones are missing from TCRdb's copy, which holds only in-frame ones; the method was immunoSEQ multiplex PCR. That table furnishes V, J and clone size, whereas the DNA furnished D and trimming. The repertoire holds 150,000 or so clones, with roughly 80% as singletons. The CDR3 totals 16 residues. Trimming stripped 3 bases from V and 0 bases from J, with 14 bases between. CDR1 and CDR2 (germline): SGHVS, FQNEAQ. The rearrangement uses TRBV7-8 and TRBJ1-2; D is undetermined. The clonotype was recovered from a woman between 70 and 85 years old with acute or convalescent COVID-19. Source material: peripheral blood. CDR3 in amino acids: CASSFGGRETNYGYTF. CDR3 bases: TGTGCCAGCAGCTTCGGAGGGCGTGAAACTAACTATGGCTACACCTTC.